The next 28 T cell receptor beta chains were all read from a single sample in a study of cytomegalovirus exposure and HLA in healthy donors. Primers included in the PCR were 60 Vbeta and 13 Jbeta primers. Profiled with immunoSEQ multiplex PCR; TCRdb holds only in-frame clones, not every one. The sample lists 150,000 to 200,000 clones, about 78% occurring once. Sequencing was done on a sample of PBMCs. The receptors derive from a man in his forties in good health and CMV-seronegative.

This clone came up a few times. The chain uses TRBV7-7 and TRBJ1-1; possibly TRBD1 for D (5 bases). This CDR3 spans 16 amino acids. The germline V gene encodes CDR1 SSHAT and CDR2 FNYEAQ (reference sequence). V shed 2 bases and J shed 0 bases, with 13 bases lying between them. The CDR3 coding sequence is TGTGCCAGCAGCTTAAACACGGGACTTATGAACACTGAAGCTTTCTTT. Its protein product is CASSLNTGLMNTEAFF.

V is TRBV7-2 and J is TRBJ2-2; 9 positions match TRBD2. CDR3 size: 16 residues. Germline assignment: CDR1 SGHTA and CDR2 FQGNSA. Trimming cost V 2 bases and J 5 bases; bases outside gene matches: 6. The CDR3 here is CASSLSSGGETGELFF. DNA of the CDR3: TGTGCCAGCAGCTTAAGTAGCGGGGGCGAAACCGGGGAGCTGTTTTTT.

The chain has TRBV14 and TRBJ2-7; 8 bases fit TRBD2. CDR3 length: 14 amino acids. V lost 3 bases and J lost 6; bases outside the gene matches: 7. The germline CDR1 and CDR2 sequences are SGHDN and FVKESK. The CDR3 is CASSQLGGVFEQYF. The CDR3 bases are TGTGCCAGCAGCCAGCTCGGGGGGGTTTTCGAGCAGTACTTC. The variable domain in full, with the rest retrieved from reference TRBV14 and TRBJ2-7, is EAGVTQFPSHSVIEKGQTVTLRCDPISGHDNLYWYRRVMGKEIKFLLHFVKESKQDESGMPNNRFLAERTGGTYSTLKVQPAELEDSGVYFCASSQLGGVFEQYFGPGTRLTVT.

The chain combines TRBV18 with TRBJ1-5, with 11 nucleotides matching TRBD1. There are 16 residues in the CDR3. Germline CDR1 is KGHSH and CDR2 is LQKENI. Unmatched junction bases numbered 6, after V lost 6 bases and J lost 2 bases. CDR3 protein: CASSEDRGPGNQPQHF. The CDR3 nucleotides read TGTGCCAGCTCCGAGGACAGGGGGCCTGGCAATCAGCCCCAGCATTTT.

The chain employs TRBV19 and TRBJ1-5; a weak D match, TRBD1 (5 bases). The CDR3 covers 15 residues. The germline V gene encodes CDR1 LNHDA and CDR2 SQIVND (reference sequence). The V and J ends lost 6 bases and 2 bases respectively, with 14 bases between them. The CDR3 nucleotides read TGTGCCAGTAGATCGGGGGGGAACGGCAATCAGCCCCAGCATTTT. Its translation is CASRSGGNGNQPQHF.

The chain uses TRBV4-3 and TRBJ2-3, with TRBD1 identical over 7 bases. The trim removed 0 bases at V and 0 bases at J, leaving 6 bases unmatched. The germline CDR1 and CDR2 sequences are LGHNA and YSLEER. The CDR3 runs 17 residues. DNA for the CDR3: TGCGCCAGCAGCCAAGATTTCAAACAGGGGAGCACAGATACGCAGTATTTT. Translation gives CASSQDFKQGSTDTQYF.

J is TRBJ2-6 and V is TRBV19, with D perhaps TRBD1 (6 bases). Trimming removed 10 bases at V and 4 bases at J, with 23 bases between. This CDR3 spans 17 amino acids. Germline V lookup: CDR1 LNHDA, CDR2 SQIVND (reference sequence). The CDR3 bases are TGTGCCACAACCCGCTACGGCAGGGGATCAGGGGCCAACGTCCTGACTTTC. It specifies CATTRYGRGSGANVLTF.

The chain is built from TRBV19 and TRBJ1-1, with TRBD1 matching over 8 bases. Germline-derived CDR1 and CDR2 are LNHDA and SQIVND (reference sequence). With 6 bases clipped from V and 4 bases from J, the junction kept 4 bases outside the gene matches. CDR3 length equals 13 residues. CDR3 DNA: TGTGCCAGTAGCGAAACAGGGGGCACTGAAGCTTTCTTT. It is translated as CASSETGGTEAFF. The complete variable domain, with remaining parts taken from reference TRBV19 and TRBJ1-1, reads DGGITQSPKYLFRKEGQNVTLSCEQNLNHDAMYWYRQDPGQGLRLIYYSQIVNDFQKGDIAEGYSVSREKKESFPLTVTSAQKNPTAFYLCASSETGGTEAFFGQGTRLTVV.

V gene TRBV9 combines with J gene TRBJ1-1; a weak D match, TRBD1 (6 bases). The CDR3 contains 18 residues. V was trimmed by 2 bases and J by 0 bases, leaving 20 bases between them. Germline CDR1 and CDR2: SGDLS and YYNGEE. The CDR3 sequence is CASSVSSTGPPMNTEAFF. CDR3 DNA: TGTGCCAGCAGCGTCTCCTCGACAGGTCCACCAATGAACACTGAAGCTTTCTTT.

The V and J genes are TRBV2 and TRBJ2-1; D possibly corresponds to TRBD2 (7 bases). This CDR3 is 17 amino acids long. Germline CDR1 is SNHLY and CDR2 is FYNNEI. The V gene lost 4 bases and the J gene lost 0 bases, with 16 bases spanning the gap. Here the CDR3 reads CASSGGGATSSYNEQFF. The CDR3 bases are TGTGCCAGCAGTGGGGGGGGCGCAACCAGCTCCTACAATGAGCAGTTCTTC.

The chain links TRBV11-3 to TRBJ1-3, with D perhaps matching TRBD1 (6 bases). Germline CDR1 SGHNT, CDR2 YENEEA. The CDR3 is 14 residues long. With 8 bases removed from V and 2 bases from J, the gap between germline ends came to 13 bases. CDR3 sequence (DNA): TGTGCCAGCCGACGTAGGGGGACTGGAAACACCATATATTTT. Residues: CASRRRGTGNTIYF.

V gene TRBV6-5 combines with J gene TRBJ1-4, with 7 bases that match TRBD1. The CDR3 extends over 14 amino acids. Germline CDR1 reads MNHEY; CDR2 reads SVGAGI. V lost 5 bases, J lost 4 bases, and 4 bases stayed unmatched. The CDR3 DNA follows: TGTGCCAGCAGTGAAGGGACAGTTAATGAAAAACTGTTTTTT. Protein sequence: CASSEGTVNEKLFF.

The chain links TRBV7-8 to TRBJ2-5; 12 bases map to TRBD1. This CDR3 spans 15 amino acids. The V gene's germline CDR1 is SGHVS and CDR2 FQNEAQ. The V and J ends lost 4 bases and 4 bases, in that order; junction bases with no gene match: 4. CDR3 region: CASSSGQGAGETQYF. CDR3 coding DNA: TGTGCCAGCAGCTCGGGACAGGGGGCGGGAGAGACCCAGTACTTC.

The V and J genes are TRBV5-1 and TRBJ2-7, with 14 nucleotides matching TRBD2. The V gene's germline CDR1 is SGHRS and CDR2 YFSETQ. V trimming: 2 bases; J trimming: 0 bases; junction bases outside the gene matches: 7. The CDR3 extends over 18 amino acids. This chain's CDR3 is CASSLGLAGGRSSYEQYF. The CDR3 region has the DNA TGCGCCAGCAGCTTAGGACTAGCGGGGGGCAGAAGCTCCTACGAGCAGTACTTC.

V and J are TRBV21-1 and TRBJ2-3; the tabulated D call, TRBD2, remains unverified against the DNA. TRBV21-1 is assigned pseudogene status. This CDR3 has 15 amino acids. CDR3 in amino acids: CASAKGSGVTDTQYF. The CDR3 DNA follows: TGTGCCAGCGCCAAAGGGAGCGGGGTCACAGATACGCAGTATTTT.

V is TRBV19 and J is TRBJ2-5, with TRBD2 matching over 9 bases. This CDR3 comprises 14 residues. Germline-derived CDR1 and CDR2 are LNHDA and SQIVND (reference sequence). V trimming: 2 bases; J trimming: 4 bases; junction bases outside the gene matches: 2. In nucleotides, the CDR3 is TGTGCCAGTAGTATAATAGCGGGAGTAGAGACCCAGTACTTC. Its translation: CASSIIAGVETQYF.

The V call is TRBV30, the J call TRBJ2-1, with TRBD2 matching over 8 bases. Germline CDR1 is GTSNPN and CDR2 is SVGIG (reference sequence). The CDR3 length is 16 residues. V was clipped by 1 base and J by 6 bases; unmatched bases: 11. CDR3 coding DNA: TGTGCCTGGAGTGATCATCCAGCGGGAGTATCCAATGAGCAGTTCTTC. It encodes CAWSDHPAGVSNEQFF.

The chain recombines TRBV12-5 with TRBJ1-5, with TRBD1 matching 9 bases. Germline V CDR1 and CDR2: LGHNT, FRNRAP. The CDR3 runs 19 residues. V was clipped by 5 bases and J by 2 bases; unmatched bases: 16. The CDR3: CASGQISGQGTFGNQPQHF. The CDR3 coding sequence is TGTGCTAGTGGTCAGATTTCGGGACAGGGTACCTTCGGCAATCAGCCCCAGCATTTT.

The chain recombines TRBV10-3 with TRBJ1-3; D is undetermined. The CDR3 has 15 amino acids. Germline CDR1 ENHRY, CDR2 SYGVKD. V was cut by 7 bases and J by 0 bases, with 13 bases left in between. The chain's CDR3 is CAITPGESSGNTIYF. In DNA form, the CDR3 reads TGTGCCATCACCCCCGGGGAGAGCTCTGGAAACACCATATATTTT.

This sequence joins TRBV5-1 and TRBJ2-7; 14 bases fit TRBD2. Germline V CDR1 and CDR2: SGHRS, YFSETQ. V shed 2 bases and J 2 bases; nucleotides not matched to a gene: 9. This CDR3 is 18 amino acids long. Here the CDR3 DNA reads TGCGCCAGCAGCTTCACTCCCGGGACTAGCGGGAGTCCCTACGAGCAGTACTTC. Amino acid sequence: CASSFTPGTSGSPYEQYF.

This chain uses TRBV5-4 with TRBJ1-4; TRBD1 agrees at 9 bases. Trimming removed 5 bases from V and 7 bases from J; junction bases left unmatched: 12. The germline V gene has CDR1 SGHNT and CDR2 YYREEE (reference sequence). The CDR3 consists of 16 residues. The CDR3 loop reads CASRRTRQGVGEKLFF. The CDR3 bases are TGTGCCAGCAGACGAACTAGACAGGGGGTGGGTGAAAAACTGTTTTTT.

The chain carries TRBV7-6 and TRBJ1-1, with a tentative D call TRBD1 (6 bases). CDR3 length: 12 amino acids. Trimming pared 4 bases from V and 6 bases from J, leaving 9 bases between. Germline loops: CDR1 SGHVS, CDR2 FNYEAQ. The CDR3 spells CASSSYRAEAFF. DNA of the CDR3: TGTGCCAGCAGCTCATACAGGGCTGAAGCTTTCTTT. Based on the CDR3 plus reference TRBV7-6 and TRBJ1-1, the full variable domain is GAGVSQSPRYKVTKRGQDVALRCDPISGHVSLYWYRQALGQGPEFLTYFNYEAQQDKSGLPNDRFSAERPEGSISTLTIQRTEQRDSAMYRCASSSYRAEAFFGQGTRLTVV.

This chain uses TRBV6-5 with TRBJ1-2; a weak D match, TRBD1 (6 bases). Germline-derived CDR1 and CDR2 are MNHEY and SVGAGI. Trimming cost V 2 bases and J 3 bases, with 13 bases left between them. This CDR3 is built from 15 residues. The CDR3 coding sequence is TGTGCCAGCAGTTACCTTCGGCCAGGGGACTATGGCTACACCTTC. Its protein is CASSYLRPGDYGYTF.

V and J are TRBV29-1 and TRBJ2-1; 15 bases line up with TRBD2. Germline values: CDR1 SQVTM, CDR2 ANQGSEA. The CDR3 covers 18 residues. The junction had 14 bases not matched to a gene; V was cut back by 7 bases and J by 4 bases. CDR3 loop: CSARGLAGGLGGYNEQFF. CDR3 in DNA: TGCAGCGCCCGGGGACTAGCGGGAGGCCTCGGCGGATACAATGAGCAGTTCTTC.

The chain links TRBV7-9 to TRBJ2-2; possible D gene TRBD1, 6 bases. The germline CDR1 and CDR2 sequences are SEHNR and FQNEAQ (reference sequence). Trimming took 3 bases from V and 1 from J, leaving 9 bases between them. CDR3 length equals 15 residues. This chain's CDR3 is CASSFEDRNTGELFF. CDR3 nucleotide sequence: TGTGCCAGCAGCTTTGAGGACAGGAACACCGGGGAGCTGTTTTTT.

V and J are TRBV18 and TRBJ1-1; maybe TRBD1 (6 bases). There are 12 residues in the CDR3. V was clipped by 6 bases and J by 4 bases, with 9 bases between them. Germline values: CDR1 KGHSH, CDR2 LQKENI. Written as DNA, the CDR3 is TGTGCCAGCTCGCAGGGGACCACTGAAGCTTTCTTT. Translation gives CASSQGTTEAFF. Combining the CDR3 with reference TRBV18 and TRBJ1-1 gives the whole variable domain NAGVMQNPRHLVRRRGQEARLRCSPMKGHSHVYWYRQLPEEGLKFMVYLQKENIIDESGMPKERFSAEFPKEGPSILRIQQVVRGDSAAYFCASSQGTTEAFFGQGTRLTVV.

This chain links TRBV7-8 with TRBJ1-1; D might be TRBD1 (5 bases). V was cut by 5 bases and J by 1 base, with 11 bases left in between. The CDR3 loop spans 14 amino acids. Germline values: CDR1 SGHVS, CDR2 FQNEAQ. This CDR3 is CASSKLDRNTEAFF. The CDR3 DNA reads TGTGCCAGCAGCAAGCTAGACAGGAACACTGAAGCTTTCTTT. The full variable domain, with the rest looked up from reference TRBV7-8 and TRBJ1-1, is GAGVSQSPRYKVAKRGQDVALRCDPISGHVSLFWYQQALGQGPEFLTYFQNEAQLDKSGLPSDRFFAERPEGSVSTLKIQRTQQEDSAVYLCASSKLDRNTEAFFGQGTRLTVV.

The table lists this clone with a few counts. The chain combines TRBV7-9 with TRBJ2-4, with D maybe TRBD2 (7 bases). In germline, CDR1 is SEHNR, CDR2 FQNEAQ (reference sequence). This CDR3 has 14 amino acids. V was shortened by 2 bases and J by 8 bases, with 13 bases between the two germline ends. CDR3 DNA: TGTGCCAGCAGCTTATCCGGGGGGCTTGACATTCAGTACTTC. It codes for CASSLSGGLDIQYF.